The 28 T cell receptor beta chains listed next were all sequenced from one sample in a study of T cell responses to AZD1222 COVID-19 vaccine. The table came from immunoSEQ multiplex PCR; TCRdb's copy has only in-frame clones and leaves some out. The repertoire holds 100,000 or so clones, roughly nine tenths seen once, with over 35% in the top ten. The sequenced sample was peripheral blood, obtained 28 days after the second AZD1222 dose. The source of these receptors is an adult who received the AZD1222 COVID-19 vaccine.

CDR3 sequence (DNA): TGTGCTAGTGGTTTGGAATTAGGTGGGCACTCCTACAATGAGCAGTTCTTC. It specifies CASGLELGGHSYNEQFF. This chain uses TRBV12-5 with TRBJ2-1; D remains ambiguous. Germline V gives CDR1 LGHNT, CDR2 FRNRAP. Trimming stripped 1 base from V and 0 bases from J, with 13 bases between. The CDR3 has 17 residues.

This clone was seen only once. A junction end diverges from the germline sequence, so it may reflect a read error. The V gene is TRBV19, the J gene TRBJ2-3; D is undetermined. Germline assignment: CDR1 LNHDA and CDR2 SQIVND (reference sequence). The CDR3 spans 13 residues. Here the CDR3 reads CASSISPVGDMHF. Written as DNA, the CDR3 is TGTGCCAGTAGTATAAGTCCGGTTGGGGATATGCATTTT.

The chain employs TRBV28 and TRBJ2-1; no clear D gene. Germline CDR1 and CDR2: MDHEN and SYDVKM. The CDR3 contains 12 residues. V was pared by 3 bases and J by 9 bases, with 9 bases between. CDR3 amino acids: CASSFLNGEQFF. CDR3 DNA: TGTGCCAGCAGTTTCCTGAATGGTGAGCAGTTCTTC.

CDR3 nucleotides: TGTGCCAGTAGCAATCCGGGACAGGGGACCTACGAGCAGTACTTC. Its translation: CASSNPGQGTYEQYF. J is TRBJ2-7 and V is TRBV19; 10 bases fit TRBD1. CDR1 is LNHDA, CDR2 SQIVND, per germline (reference sequence). The CDR3 totals 15 residues. V lost 6 bases to trimming and J lost 2 bases; unmatched junction nucleotides: 7.

This CDR3 is CASSLQGDPPSYEQYF. The CDR3 coding sequence is TGTGCCAGCTCACTACAGGGGGACCCACCCTCCTACGAGCAGTACTTC. V usage is TRBV18 and J usage is TRBJ2-7, with TRBD1 matching over 8 bases. Germline V gene data show CDR1 as KGHSH and CDR2 as LQKENI. V shed 4 bases and J 0 bases; nucleotides not matched to a gene: 8. CDR3 length: 16 residues.

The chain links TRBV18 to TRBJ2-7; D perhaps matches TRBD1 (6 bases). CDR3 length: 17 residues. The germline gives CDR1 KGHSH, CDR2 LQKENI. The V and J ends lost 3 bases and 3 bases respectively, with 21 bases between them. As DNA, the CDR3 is TGTGCCAGCTCACCGCCCCCCCAAACGGGACACCTCTACGAGCAGTACTTC. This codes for CASSPPPQTGHLYEQYF.

CDR3 sequence reads: CASSLYYEQYF. The CDR3 coding sequence is TGTGCCAGCAGCCTATACTACGAGCAGTACTTC. The chain uses TRBV6-6 and TRBJ2-7; D is ambiguous. Looked up from germline, CDR1 is MNHNY and CDR2 is SVGAGI (reference sequence). The CDR3 is 11 amino acids. V was cut by 6 bases and J by 3 bases, with 6 bases left in between.

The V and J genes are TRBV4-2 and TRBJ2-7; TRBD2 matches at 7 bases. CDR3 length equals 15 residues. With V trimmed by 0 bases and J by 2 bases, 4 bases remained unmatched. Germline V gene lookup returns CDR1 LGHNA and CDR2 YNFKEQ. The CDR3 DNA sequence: TGTGCCAGCAGCCAAGAGGGGGGAGGGACCTACGAGCAGTACTTC. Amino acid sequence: CASSQEGGGTYEQYF.

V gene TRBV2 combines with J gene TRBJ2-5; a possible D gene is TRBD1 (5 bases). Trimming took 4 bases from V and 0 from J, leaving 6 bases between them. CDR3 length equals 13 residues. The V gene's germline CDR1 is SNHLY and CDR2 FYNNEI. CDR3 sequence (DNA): TGTGCCAGCAGTGCAGGGTACCAAGAGACCCAGTACTTC. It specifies CASSAGYQETQYF.

The CDR3 spells CASTMNNSPLHF. CDR3 bases: TGTGCCAGCACTATGAATAATTCACCCCTCCACTTT. The rearrangement uses TRBV28 and TRBJ1-6; D is undetermined. CDR1 is MDHEN, CDR2 SYDVKM, per germline. The V and J ends lost 7 bases and 5 bases respectively, with 6 bases between them. This CDR3 is built from 12 residues.

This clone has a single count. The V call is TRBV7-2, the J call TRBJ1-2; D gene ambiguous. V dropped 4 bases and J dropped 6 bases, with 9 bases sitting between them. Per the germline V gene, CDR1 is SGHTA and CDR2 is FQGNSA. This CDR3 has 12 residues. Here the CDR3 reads CASSSLLDGYTF. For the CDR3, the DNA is TGTGCCAGCAGCTCTCTACTCGATGGCTACACCTTC.

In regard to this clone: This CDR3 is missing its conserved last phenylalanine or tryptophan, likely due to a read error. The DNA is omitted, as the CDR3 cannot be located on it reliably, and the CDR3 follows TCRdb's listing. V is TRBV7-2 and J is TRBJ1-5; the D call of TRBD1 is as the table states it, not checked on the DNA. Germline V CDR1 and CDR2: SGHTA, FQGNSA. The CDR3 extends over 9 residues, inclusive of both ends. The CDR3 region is CASSSDRST.

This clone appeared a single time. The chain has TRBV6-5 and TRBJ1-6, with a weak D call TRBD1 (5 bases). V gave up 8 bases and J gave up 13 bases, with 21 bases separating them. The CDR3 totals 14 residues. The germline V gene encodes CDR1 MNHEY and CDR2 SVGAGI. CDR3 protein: CASRSPGPIQPLHF. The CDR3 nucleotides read TGTGCCAGCCGTTCGCCGGGGCCTATTCAGCCCCTCCACTTT.

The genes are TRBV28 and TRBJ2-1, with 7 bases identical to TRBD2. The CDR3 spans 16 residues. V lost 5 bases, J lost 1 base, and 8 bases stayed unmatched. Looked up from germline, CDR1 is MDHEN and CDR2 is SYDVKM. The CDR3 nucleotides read TGTGCCAGCAGTATCGCTAGCGGACCATCCTACAATGAGCAGTTCTTC. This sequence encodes CASSIASGPSYNEQFF. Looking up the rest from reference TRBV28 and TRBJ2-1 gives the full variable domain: DVKVTQSSRYLVKRTGEKVFLECVQDMDHENMFWYRQDPGLGLRLIYFSYDVKMKEKGDIPEGYSVSREKKERFSLILESASTNQTSMYLCASSIASGPSYNEQFFGPGTRLTVL.

CDR3 DNA sequence: TGTGCCAGCACCCAGGTTAATGAGCAGTTCTTC. Translation gives CASTQVNEQFF. The V and J genes are TRBV2 and TRBJ2-1; D not resolved. Per the germline V gene, CDR1 is SNHLY and CDR2 is FYNNEI. The germline V and J ends were trimmed by 7 bases and 7 bases, with 8 bases remaining between them. This CDR3 has 11 amino acids.

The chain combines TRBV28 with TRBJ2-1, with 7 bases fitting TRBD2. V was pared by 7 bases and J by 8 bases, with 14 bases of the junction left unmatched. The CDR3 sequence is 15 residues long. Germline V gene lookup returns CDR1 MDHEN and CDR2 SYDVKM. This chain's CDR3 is CASTFWGEGGDEQFF. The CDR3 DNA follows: TGTGCCAGCACGTTTTGGGGGGAGGGCGGTGATGAGCAGTTCTTC.

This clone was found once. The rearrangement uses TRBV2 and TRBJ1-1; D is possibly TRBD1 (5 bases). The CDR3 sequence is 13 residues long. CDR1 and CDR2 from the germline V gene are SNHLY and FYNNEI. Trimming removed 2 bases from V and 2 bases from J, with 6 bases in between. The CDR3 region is CASSEQGNTEAFF. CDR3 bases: TGTGCCAGCAGTGAACAGGGTAACACTGAAGCTTTCTTT.

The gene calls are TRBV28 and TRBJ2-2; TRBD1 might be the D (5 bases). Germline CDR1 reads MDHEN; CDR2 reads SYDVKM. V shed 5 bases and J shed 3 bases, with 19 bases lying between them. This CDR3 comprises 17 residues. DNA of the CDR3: TGTGCCAGCAGTCCACCATGGGCCAGGGCCGACACCGGGGAGCTGTTTTTT. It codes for CASSPPWARADTGELFF.

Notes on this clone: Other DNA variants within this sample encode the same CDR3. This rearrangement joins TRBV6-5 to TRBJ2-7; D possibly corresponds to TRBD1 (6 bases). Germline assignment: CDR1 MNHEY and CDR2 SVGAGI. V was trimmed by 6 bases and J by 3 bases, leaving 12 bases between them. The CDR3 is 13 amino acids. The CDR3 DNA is TGTGCCAGCAGAGGACAGAATCTCTACGAGCAGTACTTC. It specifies CASRGQNLYEQYF.

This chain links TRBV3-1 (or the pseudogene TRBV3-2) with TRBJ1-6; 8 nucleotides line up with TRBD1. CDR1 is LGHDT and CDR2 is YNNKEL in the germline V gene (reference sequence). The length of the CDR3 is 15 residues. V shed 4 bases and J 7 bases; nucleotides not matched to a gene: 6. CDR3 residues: CASSRTGSLNSPLHF. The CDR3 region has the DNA TGTGCCAGCAGCCGGACAGGGAGTTTGAATTCACCCCTCCACTTT.

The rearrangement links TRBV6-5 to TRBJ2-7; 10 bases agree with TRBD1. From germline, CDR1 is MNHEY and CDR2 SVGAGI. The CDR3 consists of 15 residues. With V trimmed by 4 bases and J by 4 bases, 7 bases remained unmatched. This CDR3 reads CASSSPGQGKYEQYF. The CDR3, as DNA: TGTGCCAGCAGTTCGCCGGGACAGGGGAAATACGAGCAGTACTTC.

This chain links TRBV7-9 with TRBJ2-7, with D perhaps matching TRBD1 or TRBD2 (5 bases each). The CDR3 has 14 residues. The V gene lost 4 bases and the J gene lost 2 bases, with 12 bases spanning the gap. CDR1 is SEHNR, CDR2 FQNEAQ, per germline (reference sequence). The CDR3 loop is CASSSRDLAYEQYF. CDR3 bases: TGTGCCAGCAGCTCCCGGGACCTAGCCTACGAGCAGTACTTC.

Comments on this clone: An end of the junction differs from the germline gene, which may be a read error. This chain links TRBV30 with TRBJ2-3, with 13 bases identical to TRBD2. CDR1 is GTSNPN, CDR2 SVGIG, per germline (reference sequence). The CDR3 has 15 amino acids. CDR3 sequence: CAWSRLAGGTDTQYF. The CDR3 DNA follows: TGTGCCTGGAGCCGACTAGCGGGAGGCACGGATACGCAGTATTTT. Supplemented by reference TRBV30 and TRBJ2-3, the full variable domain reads SQTIHQWPATLVQPVGSPLSLECTVEGTSNPNLYWYRQAAGRGLQLLFYSVGIGQISSEVPQNLSASRPQDRQFILSSKKLLLSDSGFYLCAWSRLAGGTDTQYFGPGTRLTVL.

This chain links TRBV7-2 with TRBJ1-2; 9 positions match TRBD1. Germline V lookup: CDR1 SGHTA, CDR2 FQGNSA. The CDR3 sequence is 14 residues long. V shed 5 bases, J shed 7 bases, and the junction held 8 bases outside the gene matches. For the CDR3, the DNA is TGTGCCAGCAGCCCAACGGGACAGGGCTCTGGCTACACCTTC. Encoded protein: CASSPTGQGSGYTF.

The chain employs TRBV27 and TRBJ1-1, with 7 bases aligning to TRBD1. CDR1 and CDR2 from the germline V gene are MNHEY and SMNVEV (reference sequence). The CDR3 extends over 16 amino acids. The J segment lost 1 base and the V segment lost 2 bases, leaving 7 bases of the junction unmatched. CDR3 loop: CASSLNRGRGNTEAFF. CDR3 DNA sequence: TGTGCCAGCAGTTTAAATAGGGGGCGGGGGAACACTGAAGCTTTCTTT.

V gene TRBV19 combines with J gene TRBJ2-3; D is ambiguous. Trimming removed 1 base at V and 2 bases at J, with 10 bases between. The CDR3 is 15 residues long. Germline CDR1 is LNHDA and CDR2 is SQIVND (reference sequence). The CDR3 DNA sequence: TGTGCCAGTAGTATAGGCACCCTAACCACAGATACGCAGTATTTT. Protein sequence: CASSIGTLTTDTQYF.

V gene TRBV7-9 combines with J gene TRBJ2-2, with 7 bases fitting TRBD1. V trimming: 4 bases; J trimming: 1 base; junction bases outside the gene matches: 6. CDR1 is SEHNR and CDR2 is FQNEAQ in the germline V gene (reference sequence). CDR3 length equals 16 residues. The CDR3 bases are TGTGCCAGCAGCTCCTACCGGACAGGGAACACCGGGGAGCTGTTTTTT. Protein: CASSSYRTGNTGELFF.

CDR3 region: CASSRSGTAYSPLHF. CDR3 DNA: TGCGCCAGCAGCCGGTCCGGGACAGCATATTCACCCCTCCACTTT. The chain recombines TRBV5-1 with TRBJ1-6; 7 bases align to TRBD1. V lost 4 bases to trimming and J lost 8 bases; unmatched junction nucleotides: 9. The germline gives CDR1 SGHRS, CDR2 YFSETQ. The CDR3 extends over 15 amino acids.